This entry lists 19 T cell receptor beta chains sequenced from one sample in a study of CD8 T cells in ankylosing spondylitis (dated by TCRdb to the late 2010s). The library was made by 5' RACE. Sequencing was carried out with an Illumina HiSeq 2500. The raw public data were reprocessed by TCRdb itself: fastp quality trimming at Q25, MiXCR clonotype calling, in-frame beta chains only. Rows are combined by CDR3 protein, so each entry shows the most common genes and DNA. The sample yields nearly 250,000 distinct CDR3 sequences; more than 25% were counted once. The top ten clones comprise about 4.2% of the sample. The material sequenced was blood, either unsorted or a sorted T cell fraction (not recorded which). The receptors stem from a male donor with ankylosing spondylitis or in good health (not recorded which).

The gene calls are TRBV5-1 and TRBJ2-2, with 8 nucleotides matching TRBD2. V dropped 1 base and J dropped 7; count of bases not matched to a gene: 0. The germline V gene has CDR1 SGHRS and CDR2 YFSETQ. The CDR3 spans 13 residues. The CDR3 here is CASSLTSGGELFF. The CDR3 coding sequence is TGCGCCAGCAGCTTGACTAGCGGCGGGGAGCTGTTTTTT.

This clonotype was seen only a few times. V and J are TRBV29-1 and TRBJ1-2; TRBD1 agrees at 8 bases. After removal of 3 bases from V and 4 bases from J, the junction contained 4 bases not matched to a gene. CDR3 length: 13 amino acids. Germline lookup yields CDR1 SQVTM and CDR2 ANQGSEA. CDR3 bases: TGCAGCGTTGATGATACAGGGGGCTATGGCTACACCTTC. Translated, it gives CSVDDTGGYGYTF.

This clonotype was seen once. In DNA, the CDR3 is TGTGCCAGCAGGGCCCTCTACGGGGAGCTGTTTTTT. Its translation is CASRALYGELFF. V and J are TRBV12-3 or TRBV12-4 and TRBJ2-2; D is undetermined. With 6 bases removed from V and 7 bases from J, the gap between germline ends came to 9 bases. The length of the CDR3 is 12 residues.

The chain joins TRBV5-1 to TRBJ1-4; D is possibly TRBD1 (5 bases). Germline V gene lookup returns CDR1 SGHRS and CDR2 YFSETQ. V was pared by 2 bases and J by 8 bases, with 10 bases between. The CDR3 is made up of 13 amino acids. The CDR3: CASSLRGGEKLFF. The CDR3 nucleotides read TGCGCCAGCAGCTTAAGGGGAGGGGAAAAACTGTTTTTT.

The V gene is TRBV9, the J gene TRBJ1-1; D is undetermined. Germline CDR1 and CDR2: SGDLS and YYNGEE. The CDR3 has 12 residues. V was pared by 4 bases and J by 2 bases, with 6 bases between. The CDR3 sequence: CASSPANTEAFF. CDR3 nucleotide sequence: TGTGCCAGCAGCCCCGCTAACACTGAAGCTTTCTTT.

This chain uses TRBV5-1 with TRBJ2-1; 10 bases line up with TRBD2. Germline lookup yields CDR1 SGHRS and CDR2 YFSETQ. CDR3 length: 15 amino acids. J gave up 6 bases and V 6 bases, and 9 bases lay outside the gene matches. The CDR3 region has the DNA TGCGCCAGCACCGGGCTAGCGGGGGCCATCAATGAGCAGTTCTTC. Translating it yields CASTGLAGAINEQFF.

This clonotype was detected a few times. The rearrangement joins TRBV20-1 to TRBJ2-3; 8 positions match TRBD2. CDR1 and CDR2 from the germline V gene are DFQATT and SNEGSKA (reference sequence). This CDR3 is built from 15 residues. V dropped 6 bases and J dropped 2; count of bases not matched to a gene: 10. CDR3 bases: TGCAGTGCGGGAGGGCGGGGGGTCAACACAGATACGCAGTATTTT. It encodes CSAGGRGVNTDTQYF.

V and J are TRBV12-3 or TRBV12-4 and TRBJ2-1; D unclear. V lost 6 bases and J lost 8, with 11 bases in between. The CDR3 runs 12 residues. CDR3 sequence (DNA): TGTGCCAGCAGGTCTGTCTCGGATGAGCAGTTCTTC. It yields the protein CASRSVSDEQFF.

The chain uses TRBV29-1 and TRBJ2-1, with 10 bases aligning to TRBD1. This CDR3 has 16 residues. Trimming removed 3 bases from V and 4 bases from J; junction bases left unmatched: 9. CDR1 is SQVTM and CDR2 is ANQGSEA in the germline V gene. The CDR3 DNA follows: TGCAGCGTTGAGGTGTTCGGACAGGGGGTTTACAATGAGCAGTTCTTC. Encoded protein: CSVEVFGQGVYNEQFF.

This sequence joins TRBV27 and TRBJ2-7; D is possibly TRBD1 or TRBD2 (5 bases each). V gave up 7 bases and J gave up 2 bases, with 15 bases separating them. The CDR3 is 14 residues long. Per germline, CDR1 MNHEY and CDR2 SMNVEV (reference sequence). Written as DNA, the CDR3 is TGTGCCAGCACCCCGGGACCGGTTCCCTACGAGCAGTACTTC. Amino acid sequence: CASTPGPVPYEQYF.

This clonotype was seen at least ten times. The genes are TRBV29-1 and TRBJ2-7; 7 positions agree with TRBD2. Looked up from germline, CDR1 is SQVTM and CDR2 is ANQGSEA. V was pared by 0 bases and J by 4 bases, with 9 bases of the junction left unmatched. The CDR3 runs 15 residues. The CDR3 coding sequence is TGCAGCGTTGAAGACCCCACTCGCGGGGGTTACGAGCAGTACTTC. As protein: CSVEDPTRGGYEQYF.

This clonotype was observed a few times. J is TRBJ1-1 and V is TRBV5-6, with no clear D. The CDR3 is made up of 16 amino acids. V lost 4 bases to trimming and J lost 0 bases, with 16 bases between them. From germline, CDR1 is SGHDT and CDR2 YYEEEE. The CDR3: CASSHARYSMNTEAFF. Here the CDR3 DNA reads TGTGCCAGCAGCCATGCGAGGTATTCCATGAACACTGAAGCTTTCTTT. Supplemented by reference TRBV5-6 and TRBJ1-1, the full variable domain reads DAGVTQSPTHLIKTRGQQVTLRCSPKSGHDTVSWYQQALGQGPQFIFQYYEEEERQRGNFPDRFSGHQFPNYSSELNVNALLLGDSALYLCASSHARYSMNTEAFFGQGTRLTVV.

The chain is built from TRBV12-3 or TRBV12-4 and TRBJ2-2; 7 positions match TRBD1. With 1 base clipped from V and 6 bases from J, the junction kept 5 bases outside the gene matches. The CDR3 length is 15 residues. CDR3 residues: CASSLDRGRAGELFF. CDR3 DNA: TGTGCCAGCAGTTTAGACAGGGGACGGGCCGGGGAGCTGTTTTTT.

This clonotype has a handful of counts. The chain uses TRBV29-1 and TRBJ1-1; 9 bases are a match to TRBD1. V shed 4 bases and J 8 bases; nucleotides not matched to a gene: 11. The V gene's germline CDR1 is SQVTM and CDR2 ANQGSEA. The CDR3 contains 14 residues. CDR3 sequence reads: CSVGYRGRFLEAFF. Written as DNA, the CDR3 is TGCAGCGTTGGTTACAGGGGGCGCTTCCTCGAAGCTTTCTTT.

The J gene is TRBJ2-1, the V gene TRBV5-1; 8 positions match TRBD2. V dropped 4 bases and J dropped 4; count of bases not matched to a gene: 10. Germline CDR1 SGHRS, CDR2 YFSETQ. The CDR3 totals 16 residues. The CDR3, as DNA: TGCGCCAGCAGCCCCGGGGGGGAACAGGTATACAATGAGCAGTTCTTC. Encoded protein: CASSPGGEQVYNEQFF. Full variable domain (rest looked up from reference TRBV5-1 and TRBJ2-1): KAGVTQTPRYLIKTRGQQVTLSCSPISGHRSVSWYQQTPGQGLQFLFEYFSETQRNKGNFPGRFSGRQFSNSRSEMNVSTLELGDSALYLCASSPGGEQVYNEQFFGPGTRLTVL.

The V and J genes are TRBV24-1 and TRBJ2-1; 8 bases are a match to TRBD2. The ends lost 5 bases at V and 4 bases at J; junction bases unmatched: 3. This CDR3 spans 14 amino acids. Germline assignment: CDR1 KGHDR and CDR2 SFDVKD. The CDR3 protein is CATSVAGGYNEQFF. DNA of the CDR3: TGTGCCACCAGTGTGGCGGGGGGTTACAATGAGCAGTTCTTC.

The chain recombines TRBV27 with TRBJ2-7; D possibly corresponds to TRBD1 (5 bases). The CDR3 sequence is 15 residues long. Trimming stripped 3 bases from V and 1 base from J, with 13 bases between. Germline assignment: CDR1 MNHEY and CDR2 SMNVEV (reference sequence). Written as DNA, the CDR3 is TGTGCCAGCAGTTTTGCAGGGCTCCCTTCCTACGAGCAGTACTTC. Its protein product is CASSFAGLPSYEQYF.

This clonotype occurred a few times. The CDR3 loop is CASSLALRGGGARYNEQFF. CDR3 coding DNA: TGTGCCAGCAGCTTGGCGTTGAGGGGCGGGGGAGCTCGCTACAATGAGCAGTTCTTC. The chain carries TRBV5-6 and TRBJ2-1; 7 nucleotides agree with TRBD2. Looked up from germline, CDR1 is SGHDT and CDR2 is YYEEEE. V lost 0 bases and J lost 3; bases outside the gene matches: 15. The CDR3 covers 19 residues.

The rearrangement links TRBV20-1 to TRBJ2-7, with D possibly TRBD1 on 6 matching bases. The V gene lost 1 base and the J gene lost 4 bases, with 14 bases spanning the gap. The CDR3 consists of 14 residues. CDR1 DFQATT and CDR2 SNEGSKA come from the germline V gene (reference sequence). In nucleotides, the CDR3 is TGCAGTGCTAGAGTCTCCGGCAGGGGTTACGAGCAGTACTTC. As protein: CSARVSGRGYEQYF.